The rows below give T cell receptor beta chains drawn from one sample of a study of blood T cell repertoires in COVID-19. Clones were sequenced by immunoSEQ multiplex PCR, and TCRdb holds only the in-frame ones, with some missing. The table includes about 400,000 clones, 89% detected once. Sequenced input: PBMCs or T cells enriched from blood (not recorded which). The source is a woman younger than 45 who had recovered from COVID-19. Each CDR3 is given with its conserved first and last residue. D genes are given only for firm matches. Expanded clones are given a class, and other clones once, few, many or no size at all.

clone size,V gene,J gene,D gene,CDR3 protein,CDR3 DNA
-,TRBV28,TRBJ1-6,TRBD1,CASSSPSGTANSPLHF,TGTGCCAGCAGTTCCCCTTCCGGGACAGCCAATTCACCCCTCCACTTT
-,TRBV27,TRBJ2-1,-,CASSPVSRGEQFF,TGTGCCAGCAGTCCCGTCTCCCGGGGGGAGCAGTTCTTC
once,TRBV28,TRBJ1-1,-,CASSFLGGRTEAFF,TGTGCCAGCAGTTTTTTGGGTGGGAGGACTGAAGCTTTCTTT
-,TRBV11-2,TRBJ2-7,TRBD1,CASRVGGQGNYEQYF,TGTGCCAGCAGGGTAGGCGGACAGGGGAACTACGAGCAGTACTTC
once,TRBV4-1,TRBJ1-6,-,CASSQDPLESSYNSPLHF,TGCGCCAGCAGCCAAGACCCTCTCGAGAGCTCCTATAATTCACCCCTCCACTTT
-,TRBV6-5,TRBJ2-1,-,CASSYLRYNEQFF,TGTGCCAGCAGTTATCTGCGGTACAATGAGCAGTTCTTC
-,TRBV3-1/TRBV3-2,TRBJ1-3,TRBD1,CASSAPRGLIYGSGNTIYF,TGTGCCAGCAGCGCCCCGAGGGGGCTCATTTACGGTTCTGGAAACACCATATATTTT
-,TRBV7-3,TRBJ2-7,TRBD1,CASSSGQGEQYF,TGTGCCAGCAGCTCCGGACAGGGCGAGCAGTACTTC
-,TRBV28,TRBJ1-1,-,CASTLGGTEAFF,TGTGCCAGCACCCTAGGGGGCACTGAAGCTTTCTTT
-,TRBV28,TRBJ2-3,TRBD2,CASSHSGSRDTQYF,TGTGCCAGCAGTCATAGCGGGAGTCGAGATACGCAGTATTTT
-,TRBV27,TRBJ2-7,TRBD1,CASSLSPTGGYEQYF,TGTGCCAGCAGTTTATCCCCGACAGGGGGCTACGAGCAGTACTTC
-,TRBV19,TRBJ1-4,TRBD1,CASSRDRSLEKLFF,TGTGCCAGTAGCCGGGACAGGAGTTTAGAAAAACTGTTTTTT
-,TRBV9,TRBJ2-2,TRBD1,CASSPRQGWNTGELFF,TGTGCCAGCAGCCCCCGACAGGGATGGAACACCGGGGAGCTGTTTTTT
-,TRBV7-9,TRBJ1-5,-,CASSLDIAPQPQHF,TGTGCCAGCAGCTTAGACATTGCTCCCCAGCCCCAGCATTTT
-,TRBV3-1/TRBV3-2,TRBJ2-4,TRBD2,CASSQDPTSGVNIQYF,TGTGCCAGCAGCCAAGATCCAACTAGCGGGGTAAACATTCAGTACTTC
once,TRBV27,TRBJ2-1,-,CAIPSEQFF,TGTGCCATCCCCTCTGAGCAGTTCTTC
-,TRBV12-5,TRBJ2-7,TRBD2,CASGSDRLTSGISNEQYF,TGTGCTAGTGGTTCGGACCGTCTGACTAGCGGGATAAGTAACGAGCAGTACTTC
-,TRBV2,TRBJ2-4,-,CASSERSLRAKNIQYF,TGTGCCAGCAGTGAGAGATCTTTGAGGGCCAAAAACATTCAGTACTTC
once,TRBV15,TRBJ2-1,-,CATSNRYNEQFF,TGTGCCACCAGCAACAGGTACAATGAGCAGTTCTTC
-,TRBV15,TRBJ1-5,-,CATSRDSAGNQPQHF,TGTGCCACCAGCAGAGATTCGGCGGGCAATCAGCCCCAGCATTTT
-,TRBV5-1,TRBJ1-2,-,CASSLGPSNYGYTF,TGCGCCAGCAGTTTGGGGCCGTCTAACTATGGCTACACCTTC
-,TRBV7-9,TRBJ1-2,-,CASSFIGSEGYTF,TGTGCCAGCAGCTTTATCGGGTCGGAAGGCTACACCTTC
-,TRBV18,TRBJ2-3,-,CASSPNRDSAQYF,TGTGCCAGCTCACCGAACCGGGACTCGGCGCAGTATTTT
-,TRBV29-1,TRBJ2-2,-,CSAPYRGELFF,TGCAGCGCTCCCTATCGCGGGGAGCTGTTTTTT
-,TRBV6-5,TRBJ2-1,TRBD1,CASSYRQGYNEQFF,TGTGCCAGCAGTTACCGACAGGGTTACAATGAGCAGTTCTTC
-,TRBV19,TRBJ1-2,-,CASSILGQIYGYTF,TGTGCCAGTAGTATCTTGGGCCAGATCTATGGCTACACCTTC
-,TRBV3-1/TRBV3-2,TRBJ2-5,-,CASSFNRLRETQYF,TGTGCCAGCAGCTTTAACAGGCTCCGCGAGACCCAGTACTTC
-,TRBV30,TRBJ2-2,-,CAWREQGSGELFF,TGTGCCTGGAGGGAACAGGGATCCGGGGAGCTGTTTTTT
-,TRBV30,TRBJ2-5,TRBD2,CAWSVLAGGRRGRETQYF,TGTGCCTGGAGTGTACTAGCGGGGGGCCGGAGGGGGAGAGAGACCCAGTACTTC
-,TRBV7-9,TRBJ2-7,TRBD1,CASSLGQGLYEQYF,TGTGCCAGCAGCCTCGGACAGGGCCTCTACGAGCAGTACTTC
-,TRBV9,TRBJ2-1,TRBD2,CASSVEGTSGSWNEQFF,TGTGCCAGCAGCGTAGAGGGAACTAGCGGGAGTTGGAATGAGCAGTTCTTC
-,TRBV9,TRBJ2-1,-,CASSVDAVSSYNEQFF,TGTGCCAGCAGCGTCGATGCGGTGAGCTCCTACAATGAGCAGTTCTTC
-,TRBV11-2,TRBJ2-7,-,CASSLVHYEQYF,TGTGCCAGCAGCTTAGTTCACTACGAGCAGTACTTC
-,TRBV10-3,TRBJ2-7,TRBD2,CAIRLAGEHYEQYF,TGTGCCATCAGACTAGCGGGAGAACATTACGAGCAGTACTTC
-,TRBV11-2,TRBJ1-6,TRBD1,CASSLDWPDRGKNSPLHF,TGTGCCAGCAGCTTAGATTGGCCGGACAGGGGGAAAAATTCACCCCTCCACTTT
once,TRBV6-5,TRBJ2-1,-,CASSRGGEQFF,TGTGCCAGCAGTAGGGGTGGTGAGCAGTTCTTC
once,TRBV2,TRBJ2-7,-,CASITQTEQYF,TGTGCCAGCATTACTCAAACCGAGCAGTACTTC
-,TRBV25-1,TRBJ1-1,-,CASSKGHAATEAFF,TGTGCCAGCAGTAAAGGACACGCGGCCACTGAAGCTTTCTTT
-,TRBV30,TRBJ2-2,-,CAWSGTKNTGELFF,TGTGCCTGGAGTGGGACAAAGAACACCGGGGAGCTGTTTTTT
-,TRBV6-5,TRBJ1-1,TRBD1,CASSRDRQNTEAFF,TGTGCCAGCAGTCGGGACAGGCAAAACACTGAAGCTTTCTTT
-,TRBV6-5,TRBJ2-7,-,CASRPRPGEQYF,TGTGCCAGCAGACCGCGTCCGGGAGAGCAGTACTTC
-,TRBV15,TRBJ2-3,TRBD2,CATSRLAGALGTDTQYF,TGTGCCACCAGCAGACTAGCGGGGGCCCTAGGTACAGATACGCAGTATTTT
-,TRBV12-5,TRBJ2-3,TRBD1,CASGADRGSTQYF,TGTGCTAGTGGTGCCGACAGGGGTTCGACGCAGTATTTT
-,TRBV5-4,TRBJ2-7,TRBD1,CASRFLTGTARGSEQYF,TGTGCCAGCAGGTTCCTGACCGGGACAGCGAGAGGCTCCGAGCAGTACTTC
many,TRBV30,TRBJ1-5,TRBD1,CAWSDPRQGGYGNQPQHF,TGTGCCTGGAGCGATCCTCGACAGGGGGGATACGGCAATCAGCCCCAGCATTTT
-,TRBV18,TRBJ1-1,TRBD1,CASQGGNTEAFF,TGTGCCAGTCAGGGGGGAAACACTGAAGCTTTCTTT